This paragraph covers one TCR beta chain sequence. Judged by its sample share, this clonotype qualifies as medium-sized (0.01 to 0.1%). Its antigen target is currently unknown. No much larger clonotype is one base removed from it; base qualities were not supplied. The data were obtained in a study of T-cell reconstitution after alpha-beta-depleted transplantation in children (dated by TCRdb to 2016 to 2018). Broadly, across the study: Using TCR repertoire profiling, the study quantitatively followed how T-cell immune reconstitution unfolded in children after TCRalphabeta/CD19-depleted allogeneic hematopoietic cell transplantation. Paper-wide results and their limitations: Hyperexpanded clone frequencies declined over subsequent months; after one year, T-cell counts and TCRbeta diversity were mostly attributed to newly produced T cells. About two months after transplant, the apparently early recovery of alphabetaT-cell counts reportedly depended on just several hundred clones that had expanded rapidly and came from non-depleted graft cells. In some patients, the high TCRbeta diversity seen at day 60 was put down to recipient T cells and intrathymic progenitors that had survived conditioning.

The treatment or condition label of this sample denotes: allogeneic hematopoietic cell transplantation with graft depleted of TCRalphabeta T cells and CD19 B cells. Transplant recipients were children who received TCRalphabeta/CD19-depleted allogeneic hematopoietic cell grafts. Inclusive of the bounding cysteine and phenylalanine, the CDR3 is 13 residues long. Left in the record is the CDR3 DNA by itself, 39 bases read in frame from the first base. The germline V gene (reference sequence) supplies CDR1 MNHEY and CDR2 SMNVEV. The V end loses 4 bases and the J end loses 4 bases, and a stretch of 10 bases separates them. Libraries came from PCR. These reads were obtained on an Illumina HiSeq 2500. TCR libraries were prepared with molecular barcoding, using unique molecular identifiers to normalize TCRbeta repertoire quantification. Starting from the raw public reads, TCRdb applied fastp trimming at Q25, assembled clones with MiXCR and retained in-frame beta chains. Every distinct CDR3 protein forms one entry, paired with its most common genes and DNA. The sample table holds 250,000 to 300,000 distinct CDR3 sequences, of which roughly a tenth were seen once. The ten largest clonotypes hold 7.5% of the sample.

This sequence was found in a boy younger than two with acute myeloid leukemia, due to receive a stem cell transplant. The rearranged segments are TRBV27 and TRBJ2-5; no D segment can be confidently identified. The sequencing here drew on PBMCs, taken before TCRalphabeta/CD19-depleted stem cell transplant. The CDR3 here reads CASSSNPLETQYF. The nucleotide sequence is TGTGCCAGCAGTTCAAACCCACTAGAGACCCAGTACTTC.